This T cell receptor beta chain was documented in a study of T-cell reconstitution after alpha-beta-depleted transplantation in children. The study's findings and limits: Several hundred graft clones that had expanded were reportedly the source of alpha-beta T cells about two months after transplant. One year post-transplant, T-cell counts and diversity were largely derived from T cells produced anew. At day 60, the high TCRbeta diversity found in some patients originated from recipient T cells and thymic progenitors that had survived.

CDR1 is MGHRA, CDR2 YSYEKL, per germline. This CDR3 has 17 residues. The J segment lost 0 bases and the V segment lost 1 base, leaving 3 bases of the junction unmatched. Points on this clonotype: What it binds is not known.

Preparation of the TCRbeta library was carried out with unique molecular identifiers. TCRdb analysed the PCR reads with MiXCR anew, one entry per CDR3 protein. This table holds 60,000 to 85,000 distinct CDR3 sequences, about a sixth found once. The receptor was derived from a male patient aged 2-15 years who had a stem cell transplant for acute lymphoblastic leukemia, so the T cells may come from the graft donor. Sequenced material: PBMCs, mostly from graft donor cells, taken 360 days after TCRalphabeta/CD19-depleted stem cell transplant. The chain joins TRBV4-1 to TRBJ2-1; TRBD2 matches at 10 bases. CDR3 region: CASSQGLAGTSYNEQFF. In DNA form, the CDR3 reads TGCGCCAGCAGCCAAGGACTAGCGGGCACCTCCTACAATGAGCAGTTCTTC.